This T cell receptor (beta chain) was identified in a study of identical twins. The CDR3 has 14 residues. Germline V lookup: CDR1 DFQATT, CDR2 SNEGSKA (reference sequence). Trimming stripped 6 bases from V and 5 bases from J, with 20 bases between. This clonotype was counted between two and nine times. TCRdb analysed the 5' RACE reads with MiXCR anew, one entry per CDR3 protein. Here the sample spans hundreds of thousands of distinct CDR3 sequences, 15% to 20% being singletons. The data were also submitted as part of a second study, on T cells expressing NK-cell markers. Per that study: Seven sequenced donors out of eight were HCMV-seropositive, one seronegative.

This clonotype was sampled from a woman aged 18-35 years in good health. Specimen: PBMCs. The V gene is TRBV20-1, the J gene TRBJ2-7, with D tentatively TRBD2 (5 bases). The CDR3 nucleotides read TGCAGTGCCGCCTTCACTAGGGTCCGGGACGAGCAGTACTTC. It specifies CSAAFTRVRDEQYF.